This TCR beta chain was documented in a study of T cells in Graves' hyperthyroidism and ophthalmopathy (dated 2019 in TCRdb). At the level of the whole study: Peripheral blood was collected at initial diagnosis, before any treatment. The roughly 94 discovery patients were randomly divided into training and test sets at a 7:3 ratio. To identify distinguishing TCR V-J signatures, a discovery cohort of 90 to 100 patients was used, comprising 43 with Graves' ophthalmopathy and around 60 with stable Graves' hyperthyroidism. An independent validation cohort of around 19 hyperthyroidism patients and more than 15 patients who later progressed to ophthalmopathy tested prospective prediction of ophthalmopathy. The paper describes TCR Vbeta CDR3 sequencing of 120 to 150 peripheral blood samples, made up of some 40 ophthalmopathy patients, approximately 73 hyperthyroidism patients and about 17 progressor patients. After blood sampling, hyperthyroidism patients were treated with methimazole at a starting dose of 30 mg daily, and ophthalmopathy patients were treated with high-dose intravenous methylprednisolone. The study also compared thyroid tissue and blood T-cell repertoires from five or six Graves' hyperthyroidism patients. Here is what the overall study found, with its caveats: Sample size was not statistically predetermined, and investigators were not blinded to group allocation. In validation, the model predicted progression to ophthalmopathy a median of roughly 6.5 months before onset, with roughly 71% sensitivity and just under 75% specificity. Most expanded thyroid clonotypes (frequency above 0.001) were also found in blood, which suggests that blood repertoires may mirror thyroid immune responses. In cross-validation, a model built on a 13 V-J signature told ophthalmopathy apart from stable hyperthyroidism with approximately 90% sensitivity and about 81% specificity, and in testing the same model reached 80%/75%.

The TCR beta CDR3 regions were amplified from RNA transcripts. The first round of RT-PCR for the TCR CDR3 was performed with the HTBI primer set and the Qiagen OneStep RT-PCR kit. A second multiplex PCR round built the libraries, followed by size selection and purification. Paired-end sequencing of the libraries was performed with 100 bp reads on an Illumina HiSeq2000. In the source study's methods: SOAPnuke was used to process the raw data, throwing out any read that contained adapters or uncalled bases, had a mean Phred below 15, or lacked an exact constant-primer or identifier match. COPE v1.2.5 was used to merge the high-quality paired reads, and each unique nucleotide sequence was defined as a clonotype. MiTCR v1.1 was used to align the clonotypes against IMGT TRBV, TRBD and TRBJ reference segments. The analysis included only V-J combinations with a frequency above 0.0001, which together covered roughly 99% of the repertoires. A TCS score was defined as the ratio between F50 (clonal expansion) and ExV (chaos), using BLOSUM62-based TCRdist between CDR3 peptides within each V-J. Welch's t-statistics and random forest reduced 450 to 600 V-J features to 13, which were used in a naive Bayes classifier (R e1071). The public reads were run again by TCRdb, first through fastp at Q25 and then through MiXCR, and only productive beta chains were kept. Records with the same CDR3 protein are collapsed into one entry carrying the most frequent genes and DNA. For this entry, the V and J calls and clone size follow TCRdb and not the study's own pipeline. In all, the sample holds 250,000 to 300,000 distinct CDR3 sequences, and roughly an eighth of those were seen once. The ten most abundant clones make up 7.9% of the sample.

Stable Graves' hyperthyroidism was defined as no progression to ophthalmopathy during 18 months of follow-up. The hyperthyroidism patients were between 18 and 65 years old and newly diagnosed, with a disease duration of less than 2 months. The study excluded patients with uncontrolled infections, other autoimmune diseases, pregnancy or lactation. Diagnoses were established on the basis of clinical symptoms, serum thyroxine and TRAb, thyroid ultrasound, and orbital computed tomography. PBMCs were separated from roughly 10 ml of fresh peripheral blood using Ficoll-Paque density gradient centrifugation. Total RNA was extracted with Trizol reagent, and quality was checked on an Agilent 2100 Bioanalyzer. V drops 3 bases and J drops 2 bases, leaving 5 bases in between. The germline V gene encodes CDR1 MNHNS and CDR2 SASEGT. Including the terminal cysteine and phenylalanine, the CDR3 comprises 12 residues. Only the CDR3 portion is preserved as DNA: 36 bases, with reading frame beginning at the first base.

This clonotype came up many times. No cognate antigen has been identified for it. No base quality values were provided; no much bigger clone lies one nucleotide off. The sample was blood. Rearrangement joined TRBV6-1 to TRBJ2-7, with an unclear D gene assignment. The clonotype comes from a woman aged 40-49 years with Graves' hyperthyroidism. For the CDR3, the sequence is CASSEYPYEQYF. In nucleotide form, the sequence is TGTGCCAGCAGTGAGTACCCCTACGAGCAGTACTTC.